This T cell receptor beta chain is from a study of blood T cell repertoires in COVID-19. For the study at large: Samples representing acute and convalescent COVID-19 were sourced from the United States, Italy and Spain. T cells, B-cell-depleted T cells, or PBMCs supplied cDNA or gDNA.

Germline-derived CDR1 and CDR2 are SEHNR and FQNEAQ (reference sequence). This CDR3 has 16 amino acids. Trimming took 2 bases from V and 5 from J, leaving 15 bases between them. Original data processing: Estimates of nucleated cell counts were drawn from the amplification of reference gene primers. Some clones are missing from TCRdb's copy, which holds only in-frame ones; the method was immunoSEQ multiplex PCR. V and J calls and clone size come straight from that table; D and trimming were deduced from the DNA. The sample comprises tens of thousands of clones, approximately 90% of which are singletons, and 3.2% rests with the top ten.

Specimen: peripheral blood. This receptor was taken from a man aged 45-60 years with active COVID-19. The V and J genes are TRBV7-9 and TRBJ1-4; D not certain. The CDR3 here is CASSLRPEAENEKLFF. Here the CDR3 DNA reads TGTGCCAGCAGCTTAAGGCCGGAGGCGGAGAATGAAAAACTGTTTTTT.